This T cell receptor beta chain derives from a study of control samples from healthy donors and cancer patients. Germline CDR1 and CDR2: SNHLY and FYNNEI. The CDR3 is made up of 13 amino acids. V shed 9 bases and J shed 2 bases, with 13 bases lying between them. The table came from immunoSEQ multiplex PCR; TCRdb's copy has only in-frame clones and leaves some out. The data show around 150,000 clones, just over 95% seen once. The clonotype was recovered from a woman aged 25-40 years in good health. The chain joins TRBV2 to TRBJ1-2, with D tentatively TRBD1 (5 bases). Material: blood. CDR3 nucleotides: TGTGCCAGGCGGGCTACAGGAAACTATGGCTACACCTTC. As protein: CARRATGNYGYTF.